The 17 T cell receptor beta chains reported below all come from one sample, sequenced in a study of beta chain features in type 1 diabetes. Reverse transcribing all isolated RNA meant expressed TCRB transcripts were sequenced. Sequencing used immunoSEQ multiplex PCR; TCRdb keeps in-frame clones, though not all of them. The sample comprises almost 350,000 clones, around 19% of which are singletons, and around 0.04% rests with the top ten. The sample taken for sequencing was naive CD4+ T cells from blood. The receptor source for this set is a woman aged 18-29 years in good health.

This chain uses TRBV7-2 with TRBJ1-1, with D possibly TRBD1 on 5 matching bases. V lost 7 bases to trimming and J lost 6 bases, with 18 bases between them. The CDR3 loop spans 14 amino acids. Germline loops: CDR1 SGHTA, CDR2 FQGNSA. Here the CDR3 reads CASKPPAGTPEAFF. The CDR3 DNA is TGTGCCAGCAAGCCGCCCGCGGGGACCCCTGAAGCTTTCTTT.

This clone appeared once. V is TRBV11-1 and J is TRBJ2-1; 9 bases align to TRBD1. The CDR3 length is 13 residues. From germline, CDR1 is SGHAT and CDR2 FQDESV (reference sequence). The J segment lost 4 bases and the V segment lost 5 bases, leaving 0 bases of the junction unmatched. The CDR3 sequence is CASSGTGYNEQFF. The CDR3 nucleotides read TGTGCCAGCAGCGGGACAGGGTACAATGAGCAGTTCTTC.

The rearrangement joins TRBV15 to TRBJ2-3, with D perhaps matching TRBD2 (5 bases). V was clipped by 5 bases and J by 4 bases, with 22 bases between them. The CDR3 has 17 residues. Germline CDR1 reads LNHNV; CDR2 reads YYDKDF (reference sequence). The CDR3 nucleotides are TGTGCCACCAGCGGTTACGTTAGGCCGTGGGAGCCAGATACGCAGTATTTT. This gives the protein CATSGYVRPWEPDTQYF.

This clone was counted a few times. V usage is TRBV5-6 and J usage is TRBJ2-5; D is unresolved. V lost 3 bases and J lost 4, with 19 bases in between. Germline loops: CDR1 SGHDT, CDR2 YYEEEE. The CDR3 extends over 16 amino acids. The CDR3 reads CASSSLPQTALETQYF. The DNA of the CDR3 is TGTGCCAGCAGCTCGCTACCACAGACCGCCCTAGAGACCCAGTACTTC.

CDR3 bases: TGTGCCTGGGGGCCAGGGATGAAGTACACCTTC. Amino acid sequence: CAWGPGMKYTF. The chain recombines TRBV30 with TRBJ1-2; tentative D call: TRBD1 (5 bases). The CDR3 runs to 11 residues. V lost 5 bases to trimming and J lost 11 bases, with 15 bases between them. Germline CDR1 is GTSNPN and CDR2 is SVGIG (reference sequence).

The chain uses TRBV6-6 and TRBJ1-2; weak D call: TRBD1 (6 bases). The CDR3 has 15 amino acids. In germline, CDR1 is MNHNY, CDR2 SVGAGI (reference sequence). V was shortened by 7 bases and J by 4 bases, with 19 bases between the two germline ends. CDR3 region: CASNLPQGGGYGYTF. The DNA for the CDR3 is TGTGCCAGCAATTTACCTCAGGGAGGGGGCTATGGCTACACCTTC.

A single count supports this clone. This chain uses TRBV9 with TRBJ2-7, with D tentatively TRBD2 (6 bases). The CDR3 has 12 amino acids. Per the germline V gene, CDR1 is SGDLS and CDR2 is YYNGEE. Between the trimmed V and J ends, which lost 5 bases and 4 bases, there was a span of 10 bases. As DNA, the CDR3 is TGTGCCAGCAGTAGGGACTCATACGAGCAGTACTTC. This translates into CASSRDSYEQYF.

This clone was found a few times. The chain carries TRBV5-4 and TRBJ1-1; D is unclear. V was cut by 2 bases and J by 1 base, with 6 bases left in between. This CDR3 spans 13 amino acids. Germline CDR1 SGHNT, CDR2 YYREEE (reference sequence). The CDR3 DNA is TGTGCCAGCAGCTTTGCGGGGAACACTGAAGCTTTCTTT. This gives the protein CASSFAGNTEAFF.

The V gene is TRBV10-3, the J gene TRBJ1-2; 8 bases fit TRBD1. The CDR3 has 15 residues. Looked up from germline, CDR1 is ENHRY and CDR2 is SYGVKD. The trim removed 4 bases at V and 5 bases at J, leaving 9 bases unmatched. CDR3 coding DNA: TGTGCCATCAGTGGTGGGGGGACAGGTCAATATGGCTACACCTTC. This sequence encodes CAISGGGTGQYGYTF.

This clone has only a few counts. The chain couples TRBV30 to TRBJ1-1; the match to TRBD1 covers 10 bases. V dropped 3 bases and J dropped 9; count of bases not matched to a gene: 10. Per germline, CDR1 GTSNPN and CDR2 SVGIG (reference sequence). The CDR3 runs to 14 residues. The chain's CDR3 is CAWRTGGGIPKAFF. The DNA of the CDR3 is TGTGCCTGGAGGACAGGGGGCGGGATCCCAAAAGCTTTCTTT.

V is TRBV7-8 and J is TRBJ1-3; D remains ambiguous. Trimming stripped 4 bases from V and 3 bases from J, with 7 bases between. CDR3 length: 13 amino acids. Germline assignment: CDR1 SGHVS and CDR2 FQNEAQ. As DNA, the CDR3 is TGTGCCAGCAGCTCCGGTCATGGAAACACCATATATTTT. Its protein product is CASSSGHGNTIYF.

The chain has TRBV2 and TRBJ1-2; TRBD1 is a possible D gene (6 bases). V dropped 7 bases and J dropped 5 bases, with 11 bases sitting between them. CDR1 SNHLY and CDR2 FYNNEI come from the germline V gene. The CDR3 contains 12 residues. CDR3: CASKDSGYGYTF. The CDR3 bases are TGTGCCAGCAAGGACAGTGGGTATGGCTACACCTTC.

The chain has TRBV5-1 and TRBJ1-2; D might be TRBD1 (5 bases). CDR1 and CDR2 from the germline V gene are SGHRS and YFSETQ. There are 13 residues in the CDR3. The ends were cut back, 4 bases at V and 3 bases at J, with 10 bases in the middle. CDR3 DNA sequence: TGCGCCAGCAGCCCGGGGGGGGACTATGGCTACACCTTC. Its protein is CASSPGGDYGYTF.

The sample holds a few counts of this clone. The chain employs TRBV11-2 and TRBJ2-7; D gene ambiguous. Germline CDR1 reads SGHAT; CDR2 reads FQNNGV. This CDR3 is 12 amino acids long. V dropped 5 bases and J dropped 0 bases, with 5 bases sitting between them. In DNA form, the CDR3 reads TGTGCCAGCAGCCGCGCCTCCTACGAGCAGTACTTC. It encodes CASSRASYEQYF.

V is TRBV29-1 and J is TRBJ2-7, with 7 bases aligning to TRBD2. Germline V gene data show CDR1 as SQVTM and CDR2 as ANQGSEA. This CDR3 spans 12 amino acids. Trimming removed 5 bases from V and 6 bases from J; junction bases left unmatched: 7. CDR3 in amino acids: CSVSTSPSEQYF. The CDR3 coding sequence is TGCAGCGTTTCGACTAGCCCCAGCGAGCAGTACTTC.

This chain uses TRBV27 with TRBJ2-5; 9 positions agree with TRBD2. The trim removed 5 bases at V and 2 bases at J, leaving 6 bases unmatched. The germline V gene encodes CDR1 MNHEY and CDR2 SMNVEV (reference sequence). The length of the CDR3 is 15 residues. CDR3: CASSNLAGGQETQYF. In DNA, the CDR3 is TGTGCCAGCAGTAACCTGGCGGGAGGGCAAGAGACCCAGTACTTC.

The chain recombines TRBV2 with TRBJ2-1; possibly TRBD2 for D (6 bases). The V end lost 6 bases, the J end lost 9 bases, and 15 bases lay between the germline ends. The CDR3 sequence is 13 residues long. Germline assignment: CDR1 SNHLY and CDR2 FYNNEI. For the CDR3, the DNA is TGTGCCAGCAGCGGGAGCCCCATCGCTGAGCAGTTCTTC. Its protein is CASSGSPIAEQFF.